Listed below are T cell receptor beta chains from one sample, sequenced in a study of CD8+ T cells in alopecia areata. Profiling relied on immunoSEQ multiplex PCR, and the TCRdb table lists in-frame clones only, not all of them. In the table there are over 150,000 clones, approximately 60% of which are singletons. The sample in question was CD4+ T cells sorted from blood, obtained at week 24, from a patient treated with tofacitinib. The source of these receptors is a human donor with alopecia areata. CDR3s include the opening cysteine and the closing phenylalanine or tryptophan. The order of the fields is V gene, D gene, clone size, J gene, CDR3 length, CDR3 DNA, CDR3 protein. The D gene is left open where the match is weak. Not all rows give a size; the values are once, few, many and, for expanded clones, a class.

V gene: TRBV28; D gene: TRBD1; clone size: once; J gene: TRBJ1-1; CDR3 length: 13; CDR3 DNA: TGTGCCAGCAGCCCCCCGACAGGGGCTGAAGCTTTCTTT; CDR3 protein: CASSPPTGAEAFF
V gene: TRBV12-5; D gene: NA; clone size: once; J gene: TRBJ2-5; CDR3 length: 13; CDR3 DNA: TGTGCTAGTGGTTCCGGACGCGGAGAGACCCAGTACTTC; CDR3 protein: CASGSGRGETQYF
V gene: TRBV5-1; D gene: NA; clone size: NA; J gene: TRBJ2-5; CDR3 length: 12; CDR3 DNA: TGCGCCAGCAGCACGGGTGATGAGACCCAGTACTTC; CDR3 protein: CASSTGDETQYF
V gene: TRBV7-9; D gene: TRBD1; clone size: NA; J gene: TRBJ2-5; CDR3 length: 15; CDR3 DNA: TGTGCCAGCAGCCGGGACAGGGGCAACCAAGAGACCCAGTACTTC; CDR3 protein: CASSRDRGNQETQYF
V gene: TRBV7-2; D gene: TRBD1; clone size: NA; J gene: TRBJ2-3; CDR3 length: 16; CDR3 DNA: TGTGCCAGCAGCCCGCGACCGGGACAGGGGAGGGATACGCAGTATTTT; CDR3 protein: CASSPRPGQGRDTQYF
V gene: TRBV14; D gene: TRBD1; clone size: few; J gene: TRBJ2-2; CDR3 length: 15; CDR3 DNA: TGTGCCAGCAGCCAAGGGACAGGGAACACCGGGGAGCTGTTTTTT; CDR3 protein: CASSQGTGNTGELFF
V gene: TRBV30; D gene: NA; clone size: NA; J gene: TRBJ1-2; CDR3 length: 12; CDR3 DNA: TGTGCCTGGAGTGTACGATTAGGTGGCTACACCTTC; CDR3 protein: CAWSVRLGGYTF
V gene: TRBV7-2; D gene: NA; clone size: NA; J gene: TRBJ2-7; CDR3 length: 13; CDR3 DNA: TGTGCCAGCAGCTTAGTTTACCGTACGGAGCAGTACTTC; CDR3 protein: CASSLVYRTEQYF
V gene: TRBV30; D gene: NA; clone size: few; J gene: TRBJ1-2; CDR3 length: 8; CDR3 DNA: TGTGCAGCAGACCTCTACACCTTC; CDR3 protein: CAADLYTF
V gene: TRBV6-1; D gene: NA; clone size: once; J gene: TRBJ2-7; CDR3 length: 12; CDR3 DNA: TGTGCCAGCAGTGAATATTGGTACGAGCAGTACTTC; CDR3 protein: CASSEYWYEQYF
V gene: TRBV7-2; D gene: NA; clone size: NA; J gene: TRBJ1-1; CDR3 length: 14; CDR3 DNA: TGTGCCAGCAGTAGGGGGTCTCTGAACACTGAAGCTTTCTTT; CDR3 protein: CASSRGSLNTEAFF
V gene: TRBV6-5; D gene: NA; clone size: NA; J gene: TRBJ1-2; CDR3 length: 13; CDR3 DNA: TGTGCCAGCATCGAGACTAATAACTATGGCTACACCTTC; CDR3 protein: CASIETNNYGYTF
V gene: TRBV29-1; D gene: NA; clone size: few; J gene: TRBJ1-5; CDR3 length: 13; CDR3 DNA: TGCAGCGTTGGGGCAGGGTCGGGGCAGCCCCAGCATTTT; CDR3 protein: CSVGAGSGQPQHF
V gene: TRBV18; D gene: NA; clone size: NA; J gene: TRBJ1-4; CDR3 length: 13; CDR3 DNA: TGTGCCAGCTCACCTGGCGACTGGGAAAAACTGTTTTTT; CDR3 protein: CASSPGDWEKLFF
V gene: TRBV11-2; D gene: TRBD2; clone size: NA; J gene: TRBJ2-1; CDR3 length: 17; CDR3 DNA: TGTGCCAGCAGCCAAGTTGCCGGGACTAGCGGGGTCAATGAGCAGTTCTTC; CDR3 protein: CASSQVAGTSGVNEQFF
V gene: TRBV30; D gene: NA; clone size: few; J gene: TRBJ1-4; CDR3 length: 14; CDR3 DNA: TGTGCCTGGAGTAACGGGAATGGAGTGCGAAAACTGTTTTTT; CDR3 protein: CAWSNGNGVRKLFF
V gene: TRBV15; D gene: NA; clone size: many; J gene: TRBJ1-5; CDR3 length: 15; CDR3 DNA: TGTGCCACCAGCAGAGATCCGGGGTCGAATCAGCCCCAGCATTTT; CDR3 protein: CATSRDPGSNQPQHF
V gene: TRBV6-5; D gene: NA; clone size: NA; J gene: TRBJ1-2; CDR3 length: 11; CDR3 DNA: TGTGCCAGCAGTTTCGGGGGCGGCTACACCTTC; CDR3 protein: CASSFGGGYTF
V gene: TRBV30; D gene: NA; clone size: once; J gene: TRBJ1-3; CDR3 length: 12; CDR3 DNA: TGTGCCTGGACAATCTCTGGAAACACCATATATTTT; CDR3 protein: CAWTISGNTIYF
V gene: TRBV6-5; D gene: NA; clone size: NA; J gene: TRBJ2-3; CDR3 length: 14; CDR3 DNA: TGTGCCAGCAGTCCCAATCTTCGAACAGATACGCAGTATTTT; CDR3 protein: CASSPNLRTDTQYF
V gene: TRBV6-5; D gene: NA; clone size: NA; J gene: TRBJ2-7; CDR3 length: 14; CDR3 DNA: TGTGCCAGCGCTAAGGCATCAGGAACCTACGAGCAGTACTTC; CDR3 protein: CASAKASGTYEQYF
V gene: TRBV29-1; D gene: TRBD1; clone size: NA; J gene: TRBJ2-7; CDR3 length: 17; CDR3 DNA: TGCAGCGCCAGGCGTCCGGGACAGAATCCTTTTTCCTACGAGCAGTACTTC; CDR3 protein: CSARRPGQNPFSYEQYF
V gene: TRBV29-1; D gene: NA; clone size: NA; J gene: TRBJ1-4; CDR3 length: 14; CDR3 DNA: TGCAGCGTAAGGGCAGGGAGTTATTCGGAAAAACTGTTTTTT; CDR3 protein: CSVRAGSYSEKLFF
V gene: TRBV23-1; D gene: NA; clone size: few; J gene: TRBJ1-1; CDR3 length: 17; CDR3 DNA: TGCGCCAGCAGTCAAGGGATGAATCAACCAGGGAACACTGAAGCTTTCTTT; CDR3 protein: CASSQGMNQPGNTEAFF
V gene: TRBV13; D gene: NA; clone size: once; J gene: TRBJ2-7; CDR3 length: 14; CDR3 DNA: TGTGCCAGCAGCCCCCCAGGGGATTTCGGCGAGCAGTACTTC; CDR3 protein: CASSPPGDFGEQYF
V gene: TRBV4-1; D gene: NA; clone size: few; J gene: TRBJ1-2; CDR3 length: 13; CDR3 DNA: TGCGCCAGCAGCCAAGAGGGGGGAAGTGGCTACACCTTC; CDR3 protein: CASSQEGGSGYTF
V gene: TRBV30; D gene: NA; clone size: NA; J gene: TRBJ2-1; CDR3 length: 13; CDR3 DNA: TGTGCCTGGACCCCTCAGGGCTGGGATGAGCAGTTCTTC; CDR3 protein: CAWTPQGWDEQFF